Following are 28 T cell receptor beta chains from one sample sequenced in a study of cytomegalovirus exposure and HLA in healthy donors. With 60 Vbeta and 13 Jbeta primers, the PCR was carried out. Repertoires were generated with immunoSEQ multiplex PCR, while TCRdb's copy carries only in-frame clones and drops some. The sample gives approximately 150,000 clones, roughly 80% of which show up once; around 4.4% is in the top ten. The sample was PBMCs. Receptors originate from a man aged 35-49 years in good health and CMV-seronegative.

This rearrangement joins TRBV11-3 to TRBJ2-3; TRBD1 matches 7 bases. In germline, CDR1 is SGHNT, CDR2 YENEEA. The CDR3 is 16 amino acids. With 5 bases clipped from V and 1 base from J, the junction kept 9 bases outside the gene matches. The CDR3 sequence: CASSEAGTAGTDTQYF. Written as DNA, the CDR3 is TGTGCCAGCAGCGAGGCCGGGACAGCCGGCACAGATACGCAGTATTTT.

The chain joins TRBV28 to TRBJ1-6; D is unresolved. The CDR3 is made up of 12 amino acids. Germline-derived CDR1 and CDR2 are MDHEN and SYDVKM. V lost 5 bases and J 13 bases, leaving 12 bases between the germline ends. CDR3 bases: TGTGCCAGCAGTGAAGACACGATCCCCCTCCACTTT. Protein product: CASSEDTIPLHF.

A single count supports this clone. CDR3 in amino acids: CASRADRGREEQYF. The DNA of the CDR3 is TGTGCCAGCAGGGCCGACAGGGGGCGCGAAGAGCAGTACTTC. V and J are TRBV6-5 and TRBJ2-7, with TRBD1 identical over 10 bases. Germline CDR1 MNHEY, CDR2 SVGAGI. This CDR3 is built from 14 residues. V lost 6 bases to trimming and J lost 7 bases; unmatched junction nucleotides: 9.

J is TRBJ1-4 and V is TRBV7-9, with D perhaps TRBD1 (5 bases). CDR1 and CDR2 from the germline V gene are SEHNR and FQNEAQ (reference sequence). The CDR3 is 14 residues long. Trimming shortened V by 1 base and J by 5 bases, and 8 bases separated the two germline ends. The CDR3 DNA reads TGTGCCAGCAGCTTAGAAACAGGAAATGAAAAACTGTTTTTT. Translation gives CASSLETGNEKLFF.

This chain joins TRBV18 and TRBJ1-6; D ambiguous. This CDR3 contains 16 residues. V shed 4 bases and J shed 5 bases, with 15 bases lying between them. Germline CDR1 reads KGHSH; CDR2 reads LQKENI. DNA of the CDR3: TGTGCCAGCTCACAAAGGAGTGGAGGGAATAATTCACCCCTCCACTTT. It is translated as CASSQRSGGNNSPLHF.

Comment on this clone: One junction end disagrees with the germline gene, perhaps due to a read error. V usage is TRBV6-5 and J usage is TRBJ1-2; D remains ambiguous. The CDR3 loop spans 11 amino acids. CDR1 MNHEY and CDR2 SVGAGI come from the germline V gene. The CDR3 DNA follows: TGTGTCAGCACACGAGGGTATGGCTACACCTTC. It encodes CVSTRGYGYTF.

DNA of the CDR3: TGTGCCAGCAGCTTACTTCAGGGAAATGGCTACACCTTC. Amino acids: CASSLLQGNGYTF. The gene calls are TRBV7-2 and TRBJ1-2, with D maybe TRBD1 (5 bases). V was shortened by 2 bases and J by 6 bases, with 10 bases between the two germline ends. This CDR3 has 13 amino acids. Germline V CDR1 and CDR2: SGHTA, FQGNSA.

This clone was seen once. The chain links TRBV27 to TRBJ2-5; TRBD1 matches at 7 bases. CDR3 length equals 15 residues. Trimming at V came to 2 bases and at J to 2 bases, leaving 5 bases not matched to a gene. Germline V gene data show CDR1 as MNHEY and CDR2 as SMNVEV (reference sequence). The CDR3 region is CASSLNRGQQETQYF. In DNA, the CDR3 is TGTGCCAGCAGTTTAAATAGGGGACAGCAAGAGACCCAGTACTTC.

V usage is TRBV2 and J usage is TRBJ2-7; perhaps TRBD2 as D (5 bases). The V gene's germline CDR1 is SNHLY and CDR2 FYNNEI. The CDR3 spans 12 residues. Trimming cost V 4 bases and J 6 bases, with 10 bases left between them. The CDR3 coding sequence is TGTGCCAGCAGTGTGCCGGGGATCGAGCAGTACTTC. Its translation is CASSVPGIEQYF.

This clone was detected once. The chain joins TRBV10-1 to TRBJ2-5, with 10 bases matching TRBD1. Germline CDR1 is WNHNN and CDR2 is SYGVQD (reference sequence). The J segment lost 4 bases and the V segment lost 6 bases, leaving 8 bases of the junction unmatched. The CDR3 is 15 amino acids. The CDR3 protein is CASRTIDRGRETQYF. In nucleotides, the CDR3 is TGCGCCAGCAGGACGATTGACAGGGGGCGAGAGACCCAGTACTTC.

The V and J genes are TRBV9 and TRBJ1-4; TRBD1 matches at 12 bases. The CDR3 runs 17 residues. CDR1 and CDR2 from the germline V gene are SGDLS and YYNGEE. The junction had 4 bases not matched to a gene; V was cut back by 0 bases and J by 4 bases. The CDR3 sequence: CASSVAGQGAGNEKLFF. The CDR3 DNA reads TGTGCCAGCAGCGTAGCGGGACAGGGGGCCGGTAATGAAAAACTGTTTTTT.

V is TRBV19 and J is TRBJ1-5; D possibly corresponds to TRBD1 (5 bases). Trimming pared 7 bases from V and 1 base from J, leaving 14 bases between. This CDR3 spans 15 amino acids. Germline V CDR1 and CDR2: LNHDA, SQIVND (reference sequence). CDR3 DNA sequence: TGTGCCAGTATCGTCCAGGGCTCAAGCAATCAGCCCCAGCATTTT. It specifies CASIVQGSSNQPQHF.

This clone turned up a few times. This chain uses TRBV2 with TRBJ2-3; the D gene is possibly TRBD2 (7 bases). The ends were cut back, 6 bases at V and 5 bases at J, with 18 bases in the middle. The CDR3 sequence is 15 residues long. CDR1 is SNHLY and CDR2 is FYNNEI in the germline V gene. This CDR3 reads CASRNARGGGDTQYF. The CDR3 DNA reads TGTGCCAGCAGGAACGCGCGGGGAGGGGGAGATACGCAGTATTTT.

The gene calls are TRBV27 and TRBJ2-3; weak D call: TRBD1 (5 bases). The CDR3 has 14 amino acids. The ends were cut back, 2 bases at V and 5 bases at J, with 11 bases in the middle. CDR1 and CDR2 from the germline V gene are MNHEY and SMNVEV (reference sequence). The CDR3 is CASSLSRAKDTQYF. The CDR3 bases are TGTGCCAGCAGTTTAAGCAGGGCAAAAGATACGCAGTATTTT.

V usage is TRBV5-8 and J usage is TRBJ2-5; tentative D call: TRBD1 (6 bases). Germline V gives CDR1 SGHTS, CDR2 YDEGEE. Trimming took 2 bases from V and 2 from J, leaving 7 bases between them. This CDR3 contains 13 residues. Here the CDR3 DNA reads TGTGCCAGCAGCTTCGGACAGCAAGAGACCCAGTACTTC. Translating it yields CASSFGQQETQYF.

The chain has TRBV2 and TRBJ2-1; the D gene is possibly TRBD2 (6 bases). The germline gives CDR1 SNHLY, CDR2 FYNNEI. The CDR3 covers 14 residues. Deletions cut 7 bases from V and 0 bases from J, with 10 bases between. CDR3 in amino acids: CASIRESSYNEQFF. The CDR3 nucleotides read TGTGCCAGCATACGGGAGAGCTCCTACAATGAGCAGTTCTTC.

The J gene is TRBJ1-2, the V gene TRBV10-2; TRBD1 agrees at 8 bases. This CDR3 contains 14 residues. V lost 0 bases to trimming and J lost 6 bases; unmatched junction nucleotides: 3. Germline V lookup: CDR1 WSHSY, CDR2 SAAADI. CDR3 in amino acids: CASSESLQGDGYTF. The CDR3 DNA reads TGCGCCAGCAGTGAGTCATTACAGGGGGATGGCTACACCTTC.

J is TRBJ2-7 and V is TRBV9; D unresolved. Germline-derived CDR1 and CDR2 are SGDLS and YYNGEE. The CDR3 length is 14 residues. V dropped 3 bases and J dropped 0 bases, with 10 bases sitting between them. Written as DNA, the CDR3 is TGTGCCAGCAGCGAAAGCACGAGCTCCTACGAGCAGTACTTC. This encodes CASSESTSSYEQYF.

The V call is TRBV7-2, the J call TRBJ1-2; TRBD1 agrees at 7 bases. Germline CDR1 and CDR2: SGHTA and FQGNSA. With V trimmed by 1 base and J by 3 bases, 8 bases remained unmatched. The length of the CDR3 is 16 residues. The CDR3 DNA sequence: TGTGCCAGCAGCTTAGATAGAACAGGGGCCTACTATGGCTACACCTTC. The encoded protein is CASSLDRTGAYYGYTF.

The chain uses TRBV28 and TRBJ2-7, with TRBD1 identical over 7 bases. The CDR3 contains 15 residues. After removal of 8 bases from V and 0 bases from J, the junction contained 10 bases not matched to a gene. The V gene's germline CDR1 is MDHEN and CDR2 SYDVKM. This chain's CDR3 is CASFDTGASSYEQYF. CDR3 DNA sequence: TGTGCCAGCTTCGACACAGGGGCCAGCTCCTACGAGCAGTACTTC.

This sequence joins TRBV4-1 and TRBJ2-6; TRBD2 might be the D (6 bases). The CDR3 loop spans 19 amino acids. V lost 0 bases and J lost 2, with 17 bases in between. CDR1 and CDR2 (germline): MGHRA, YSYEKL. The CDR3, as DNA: TGCGCCAGCAGCCAAGATGGGCGACTAGTCCACCCTGGGGCCAACGTCCTGACTTTC. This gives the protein CASSQDGRLVHPGANVLTF.

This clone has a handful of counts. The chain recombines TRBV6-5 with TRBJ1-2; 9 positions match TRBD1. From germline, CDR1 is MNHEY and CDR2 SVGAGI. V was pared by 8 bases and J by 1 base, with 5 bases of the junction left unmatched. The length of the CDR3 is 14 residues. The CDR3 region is CASLTGGRNYGYTF. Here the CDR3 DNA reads TGTGCCAGCCTAACAGGGGGCCGTAACTATGGCTACACCTTC.

CDR3 nucleotide sequence: TGTGCCAGCGGCCCGAGAGGGGGCATGGGCTATGGCTACACCTTC. Residues: CASGPRGGMGYGYTF. This rearrangement joins TRBV5-4 to TRBJ1-2; 7 nucleotides line up with TRBD1. From germline, CDR1 is SGHNT and CDR2 YYREEE (reference sequence). V gave up 7 bases and J gave up 4 bases; unmatched junction bases: 13. The CDR3 contains 15 residues. Using reference TRBV5-4 and TRBJ1-2 for the parts outside the CDR3, the full variable domain is ETGVTQSPTHLIKTRGQQVTLRCSSQSGHNTVSWYQQALGQGPQFIFQYYREEENGRGNFPPRFSGLQFPNYSSELNVNALELDDSALYLCASGPRGGMGYGYTFGSGTRLTVV.

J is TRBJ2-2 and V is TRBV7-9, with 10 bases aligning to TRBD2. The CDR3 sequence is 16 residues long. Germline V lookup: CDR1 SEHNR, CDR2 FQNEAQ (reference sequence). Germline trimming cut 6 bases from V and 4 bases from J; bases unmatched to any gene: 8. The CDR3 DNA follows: TGTGCCAGCAGATTTAGCGGGGGGCCTATCACCGGGGAGCTGTTTTTT. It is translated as CASRFSGGPITGELFF.

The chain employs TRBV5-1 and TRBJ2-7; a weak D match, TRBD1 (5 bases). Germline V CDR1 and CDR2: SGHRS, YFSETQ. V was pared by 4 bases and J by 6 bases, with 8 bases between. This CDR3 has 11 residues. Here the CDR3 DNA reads TGCGCCAGCAGCGTAGACAGCGAGCAGTACTTC. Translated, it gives CASSVDSEQYF.

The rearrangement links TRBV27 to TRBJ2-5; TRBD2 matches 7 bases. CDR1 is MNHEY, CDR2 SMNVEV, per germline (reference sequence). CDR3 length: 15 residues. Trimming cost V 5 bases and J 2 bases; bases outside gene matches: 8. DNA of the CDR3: TGTGCCAGCAGTCCCTGGGAAGCGGGACAAGAGACCCAGTACTTC. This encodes CASSPWEAGQETQYF.

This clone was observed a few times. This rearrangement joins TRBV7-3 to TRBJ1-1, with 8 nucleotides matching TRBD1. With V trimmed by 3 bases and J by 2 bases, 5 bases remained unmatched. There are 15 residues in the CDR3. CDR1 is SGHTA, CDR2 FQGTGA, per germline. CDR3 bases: TGTGCCAGCAGCTTTGACGACAGGGGAAACACTGAAGCTTTCTTT. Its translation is CASSFDDRGNTEAFF.

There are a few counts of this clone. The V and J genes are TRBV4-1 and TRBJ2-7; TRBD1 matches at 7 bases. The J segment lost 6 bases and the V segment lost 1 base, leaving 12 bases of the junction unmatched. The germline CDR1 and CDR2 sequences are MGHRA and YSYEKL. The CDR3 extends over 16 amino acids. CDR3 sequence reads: CASSQGVTGINSEQYF. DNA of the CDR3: TGCGCCAGCAGCCAAGGTGTGACAGGGATCAATAGCGAGCAGTACTTC.